The 4 T cell receptor beta chains below come from one sample, sequenced in a study of blood T cell repertoires in COVID-19. Clones were sequenced by immunoSEQ multiplex PCR, and TCRdb holds only the in-frame ones, with some missing. Among about 120,000 clones listed, roughly four fifths were seen once. Source material: peripheral blood. The receptors derive from a man under 40 with COVID-19, enrolled during active disease.

The chain carries TRBV12-5 and TRBJ1-6; no definite D call. Trimming removed 7 bases from V and 10 bases from J, with 11 bases in between. The CDR3 is made up of 12 amino acids. Germline CDR1 LGHNT, CDR2 FRNRAP. The CDR3 protein is CASAMEKSPLHF. CDR3 sequence (DNA): TGTGCTAGTGCCATGGAGAAGTCACCCCTCCACTTT.

This chain connects TRBV2 to TRBJ2-7; D gene ambiguous. Trimming removed 3 bases from V and 6 bases from J, with 12 bases in between. Germline V CDR1 and CDR2: SNHLY, FYNNEI. This CDR3 has 13 amino acids. The CDR3 loop reads CASSETRPSEQYF. The CDR3 region has the DNA TGTGCCAGCAGTGAGACTCGTCCTTCCGAGCAGTACTTC.

The chain uses TRBV5-5 and TRBJ2-6; possibly TRBD2 for D (5 bases). Germline values: CDR1 SGHKS, CDR2 YYEKEE (reference sequence). CDR3 size: 16 residues. Trimming took off 4 bases at V and 0 bases at J, with 11 bases between the two ends. The CDR3 bases are TGTGCCAGCAGCCCGAGGGCGGCCTCTGGGGCCAACGTCCTGACTTTC. Translated: CASSPRAASGANVLTF.

This chain joins TRBV2 and TRBJ1-3; D unresolved. The CDR3 extends over 14 amino acids. Germline-derived CDR1 and CDR2 are SNHLY and FYNNEI. The V end lost 7 bases, the J end lost 0 bases, and 10 bases lay between the germline ends. In DNA, the CDR3 is TGTGCCAGCAAAGACACCCGCTCTGGAAACACCATATATTTT. Its translation: CASKDTRSGNTIYF.